One sample yielded the 3 T cell receptor beta chains listed below, sequenced in a study of blood T cells in healthy people across ages (dated by TCRdb to between 2015 and 2016). Preparation of the library involved 5' RACE. The sequencer listed for this sample is Illumina HiSeq 2500. A second PCR of roughly 6 to 11 cycles was run with a J-beta primer mix and a sample-barcoded 5' primer. TCRdb reanalyzed the raw reads on its own, using fastp at Q25 for trimming and MiXCR for clone calling, and kept in-frame beta chains. Rows merge per CDR3 protein into single entries with the most common DNA and genes. The sample table lists 1.5 million to 2 million distinct CDR3 sequences, about 50% of them with a count of one. Of the sample, 2% to 2.5% is held by the ten largest clones. Sequences were obtained from blood. These receptors all stem from a woman aged 40 to 50 in good health.

This clonotype has just a few counts. The V and J genes are TRBV27 and TRBJ2-4; D possibly uses TRBD1 or TRBD2 (6 bases each). The ends were cut back, 5 bases at V and 2 bases at J, with 13 bases in the middle. The CDR3 is made up of 15 amino acids. CDR1 and CDR2 from the germline V gene are MNHEY and SMNVEV (reference sequence). The CDR3 region is CASSPRGHSKNIQYF. CDR3 nucleotide sequence: TGTGCCAGCAGTCCGCGGGGACACTCCAAAAACATTCAGTACTTC.

This chain joins TRBV29-1 and TRBJ1-1; the D is unclear. The germline V gene encodes CDR1 SQVTM and CDR2 ANQGSEA. CDR3 length: 18 amino acids. Trimming cost V 6 bases and J 0 bases, with 26 bases left between them. CDR3 coding DNA: TGCAGCGTGTCCGTTTTTAAGGCGGGCAGAAACATGAACACTGAAGCTTTCTTT. Amino acid sequence: CSVSVFKAGRNMNTEAFF.

The chain uses TRBV4-1 and TRBJ1-4; D is uncertain. Germline values: CDR1 MGHRA, CDR2 YSYEKL. V lost 0 bases to trimming and J lost 10 bases, with 9 bases between them. The CDR3 is 13 residues long. In DNA, the CDR3 is TGCGCCAGCAGCCAAGATAAACCGGCAAAACTGTTTTTT. Protein: CASSQDKPAKLFF.